Included here is one T cell receptor beta chain sequence, with context. Its antigen is unidentified. These data originate in a study of cytomegalovirus exposure and HLA in healthy donors. Trimming cost V 6 bases and J 4 bases, with 12 bases left between them. CDR3 length: 13 amino acids. Germline assignment: CDR1 MNHEY and CDR2 SMNVEV (reference sequence). The table came from immunoSEQ multiplex PCR; TCRdb's copy has only in-frame clones and leaves some out. The table includes about 150,000 clones, about 86% detected once. The validation cohort, a group of 120 or so subjects, included the donors and was separate from the approximately 650-subject first cohort. Study-level points and caveats: Reports described diagnosis of cytomegalovirus status by the classifier as highly specific and sensitive. In vitro work confirmed that three CMV-associated chains recognize CMV antigens. The study listed under 200 cytomegalovirus-associated TCR beta chains.

V and J are TRBV27 and TRBJ1-1; D is perhaps TRBD1 (5 bases). The receptor was derived from a human donor in good health. Sequenced: PBMCs. CDR3 sequence reads: CASRGEGSTEAFF. The CDR3 nucleotides read TGTGCCAGCAGAGGGGAGGGTAGCACTGAAGCTTTCTTT.